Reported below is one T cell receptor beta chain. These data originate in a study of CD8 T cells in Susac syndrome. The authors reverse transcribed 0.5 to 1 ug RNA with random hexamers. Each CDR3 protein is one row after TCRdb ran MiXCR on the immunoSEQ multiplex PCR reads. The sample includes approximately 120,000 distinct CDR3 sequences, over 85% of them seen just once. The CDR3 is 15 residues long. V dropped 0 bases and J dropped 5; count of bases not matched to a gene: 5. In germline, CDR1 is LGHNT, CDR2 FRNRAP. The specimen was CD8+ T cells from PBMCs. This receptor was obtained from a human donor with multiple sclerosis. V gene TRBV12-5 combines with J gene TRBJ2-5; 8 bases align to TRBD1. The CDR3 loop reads CASGLVQGAVETQYF. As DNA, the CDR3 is TGTGCTAGTGGTTTGGTCCAGGGGGCTGTTGAGACCCAGTACTTC.